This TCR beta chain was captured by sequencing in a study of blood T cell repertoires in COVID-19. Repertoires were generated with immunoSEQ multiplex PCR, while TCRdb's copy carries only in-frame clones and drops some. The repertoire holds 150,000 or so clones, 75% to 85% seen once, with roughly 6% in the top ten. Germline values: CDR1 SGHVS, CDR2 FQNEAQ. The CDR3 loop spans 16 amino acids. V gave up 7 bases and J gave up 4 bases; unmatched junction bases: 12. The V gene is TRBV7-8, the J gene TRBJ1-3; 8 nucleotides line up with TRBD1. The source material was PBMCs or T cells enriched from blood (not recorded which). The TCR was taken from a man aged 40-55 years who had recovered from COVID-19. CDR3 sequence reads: CASTTSPAGGGNTIYF. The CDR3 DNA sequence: TGTGCCAGCACCACTTCCCCCGCAGGGGGCGGAAACACCATATATTTT.